This T cell receptor beta chain was obtained from a study of cytomegalovirus exposure and HLA in healthy donors. Broader study findings: According to the study, 160 or so TCR beta chains were cytomegalovirus-associated. In the roughly 110 validation repertoires, about 94% of cluster scores exceeded 0, per a later analysis.

This table comes from immunoSEQ multiplex PCR, and its TCRdb copy is limited to in-frame clones, with some not included. The table records more than 45,000 clones, roughly 94% of them present only once. Of note for this clone: Its specificity is unknown.

The CDR3 consists of 13 residues. Germline-derived CDR1 and CDR2 are MNHEY and SVGAGI. V was clipped by 5 bases and J by 5 bases, with 10 bases between them. The receptor was derived from a man aged 18 to 35 in good health and CMV-seronegative. The sample was PBMCs. The gene calls are TRBV6-5 and TRBJ1-5; weak D call: TRBD1 (6 bases). The CDR3 protein is CASSKKGDQPQHF. CDR3 nucleotide sequence: TGTGCCAGCAGTAAGAAGGGGGATCAGCCCCAGCATTTT.